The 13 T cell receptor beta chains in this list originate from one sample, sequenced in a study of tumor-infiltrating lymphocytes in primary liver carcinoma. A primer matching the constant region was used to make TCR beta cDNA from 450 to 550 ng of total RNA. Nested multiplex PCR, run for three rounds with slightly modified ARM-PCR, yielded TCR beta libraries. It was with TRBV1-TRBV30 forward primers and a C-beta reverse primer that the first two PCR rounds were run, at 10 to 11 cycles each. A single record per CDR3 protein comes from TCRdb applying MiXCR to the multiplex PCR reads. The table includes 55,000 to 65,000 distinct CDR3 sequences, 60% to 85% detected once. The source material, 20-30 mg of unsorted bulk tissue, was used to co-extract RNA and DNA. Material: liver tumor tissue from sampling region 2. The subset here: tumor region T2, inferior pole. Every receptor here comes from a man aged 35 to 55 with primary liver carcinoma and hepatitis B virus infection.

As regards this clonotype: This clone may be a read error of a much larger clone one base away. The CDR3 DNA sequence: TGTGCCAGCAGCCAAGATTTCGGACAGGGTTACAATGAGCAGTACTTC. Residues: CASSQDFGQGYNEQYF. The chain is built from TRBV14 and TRBJ2-1, with 8 bases lining up with TRBD1. Near its end, the DNA agrees better with TRBJ2-7, so the J call may be wrong. Germline CDR1 and CDR2: SGHDN and FVKESK. The CDR3 runs 16 residues.

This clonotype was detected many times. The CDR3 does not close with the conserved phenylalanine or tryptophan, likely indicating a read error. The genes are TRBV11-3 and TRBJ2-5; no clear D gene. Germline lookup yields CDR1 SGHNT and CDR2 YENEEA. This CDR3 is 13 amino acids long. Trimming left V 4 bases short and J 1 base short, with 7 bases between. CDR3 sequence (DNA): TGTGCCAGCAGCTGGGGATCCCAAGAGACCCAGTACTCC. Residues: CASSWGSQETQYS.

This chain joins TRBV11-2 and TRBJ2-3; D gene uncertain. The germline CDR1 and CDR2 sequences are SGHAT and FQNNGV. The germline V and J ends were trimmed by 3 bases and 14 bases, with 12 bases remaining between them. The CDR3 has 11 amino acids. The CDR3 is CASSLELEWYF. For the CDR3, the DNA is TGTGCCAGCAGCTTGGAATTAGAGTGGTATTTT.

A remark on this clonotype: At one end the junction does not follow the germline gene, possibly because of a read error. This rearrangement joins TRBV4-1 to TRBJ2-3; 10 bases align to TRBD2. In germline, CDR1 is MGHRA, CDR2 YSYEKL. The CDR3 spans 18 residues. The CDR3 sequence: CVSSQTIALAGVTETQYF. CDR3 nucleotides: TGCGTCAGCAGCCAGACCATTGCCCTAGCGGGGGTCACCGAAACGCAGTATTTT.

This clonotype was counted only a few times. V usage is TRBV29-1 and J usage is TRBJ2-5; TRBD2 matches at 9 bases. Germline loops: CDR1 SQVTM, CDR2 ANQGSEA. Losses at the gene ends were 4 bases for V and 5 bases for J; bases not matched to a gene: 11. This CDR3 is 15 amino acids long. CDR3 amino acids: CSVGGISGSRETQYF. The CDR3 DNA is TGCAGCGTTGGTGGGATTAGCGGGAGTAGGGAGACCCAGTACTTC. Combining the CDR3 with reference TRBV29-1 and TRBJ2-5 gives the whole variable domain SAVISQKPSRDICQRGTSLTIQCQVDSQVTMMFWYRQQPGQSLTLIATANQGSEATYESGFVIDKFPISRPNLTFSTLTVSNMSPEDSSIYLCSVGGISGSRETQYFGPGTRLLVL.

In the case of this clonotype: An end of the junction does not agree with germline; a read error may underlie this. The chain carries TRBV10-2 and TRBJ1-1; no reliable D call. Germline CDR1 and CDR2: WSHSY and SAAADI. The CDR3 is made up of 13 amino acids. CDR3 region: CANTGRRNSEAFF. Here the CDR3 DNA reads TGCGCCAACACCGGGAGACGGAACAGTGAAGCTTTCTTT.

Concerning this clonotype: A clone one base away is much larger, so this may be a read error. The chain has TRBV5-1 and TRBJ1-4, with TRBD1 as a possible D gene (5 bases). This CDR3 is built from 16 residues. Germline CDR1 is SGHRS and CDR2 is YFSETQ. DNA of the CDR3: TGCGCCTGCAGCATCACAACCGGGACCCGTAATGAAAAACTGTTTTTT. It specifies CACSITTGTRNEKLFF. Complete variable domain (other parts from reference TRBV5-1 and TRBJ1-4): KAGVTQTPRYLIKTRGQQVTLSCSPISGHRSVSWYQQTPGQGLQFLFEYFSETQRNKGNFPGRFSGRQFSNSRSEMNVSTLELGDSALYLCACSITTGTRNEKLFFGSGTQLSVL.

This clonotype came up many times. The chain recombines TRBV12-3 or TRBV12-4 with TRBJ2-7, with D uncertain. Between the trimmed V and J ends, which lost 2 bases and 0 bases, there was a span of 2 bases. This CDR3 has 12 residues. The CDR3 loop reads CASSLLSYEQYF. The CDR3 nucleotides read TGTGCCAGCAGTTTACTCTCCTACGAGCAGTACTTC.

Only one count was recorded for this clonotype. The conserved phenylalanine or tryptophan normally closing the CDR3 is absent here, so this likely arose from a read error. The CDR3 nucleotides read TGTGCCACCAGTGATTCCCTTAGCGGGAAAAGGGACGAGCAGTACTAC. Its protein product is CATSDSLSGKRDEQYY. J is TRBJ2-7 and V is TRBV24-1; 8 positions match TRBD2. The germline gives CDR1 KGHDR, CDR2 SFDVKD. Unmatched junction bases numbered 10, after V lost 2 bases and J lost 5 bases. The CDR3 runs to 16 residues.

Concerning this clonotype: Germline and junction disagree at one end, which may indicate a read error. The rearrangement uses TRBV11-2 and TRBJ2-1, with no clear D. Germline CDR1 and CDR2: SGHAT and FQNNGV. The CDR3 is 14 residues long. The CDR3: CASSLSEAYNEQLF. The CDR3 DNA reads TGTGCCAGCAGCTTGAGCGAGGCGTACAATGAGCAGCTCTTT. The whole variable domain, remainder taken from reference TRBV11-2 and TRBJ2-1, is EAGVAQSPRYKIIEKRQSVAFWCNPISGHATLYWYQQILGQGPKLLIQFQNNGVVDDSQLPKDRFSAERLKGVDSTLKIQPAKLEDSAVYLCASSLSEAYNEQLFGPGTRLTVL.

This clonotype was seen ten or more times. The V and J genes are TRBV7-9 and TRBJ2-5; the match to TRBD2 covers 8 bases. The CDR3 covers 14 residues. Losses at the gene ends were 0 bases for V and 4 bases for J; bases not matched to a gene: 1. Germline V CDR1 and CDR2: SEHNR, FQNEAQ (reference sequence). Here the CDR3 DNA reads TGTGCCAGCAGCTTAGCCCTAGCGGGAGAGACCCAGTACTTC. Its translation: CASSLALAGETQYF.

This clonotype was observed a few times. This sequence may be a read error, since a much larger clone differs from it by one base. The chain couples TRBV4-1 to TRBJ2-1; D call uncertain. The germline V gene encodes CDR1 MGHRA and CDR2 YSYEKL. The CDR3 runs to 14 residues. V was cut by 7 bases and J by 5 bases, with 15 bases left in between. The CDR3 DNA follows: TGCGCCAGCAACCCGCTCGGTAACAACAATGAGCAGTTCTTC. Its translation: CASNPLGNNNEQFF.

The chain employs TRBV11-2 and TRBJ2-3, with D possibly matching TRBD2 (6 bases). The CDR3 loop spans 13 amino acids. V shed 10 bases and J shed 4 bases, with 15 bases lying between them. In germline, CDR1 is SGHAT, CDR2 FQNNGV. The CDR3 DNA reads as TGTGCCACCCGCAAAGCTAGCGCAGATACGCAGTATTTT. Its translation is CATRKASADTQYF. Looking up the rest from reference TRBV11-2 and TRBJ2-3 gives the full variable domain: EAGVAQSPRYKIIEKRQSVAFWCNPISGHATLYWYQQILGQGPKLLIQFQNNGVVDDSQLPKDRFSAERLKGVDSTLKIQPAKLEDSAVYLCATRKASADTQYFGPGTRLTVL.